This T cell receptor beta chain originates from a study of T cells after yellow fever vaccination. As for the study in general: It was SMART-Seq v4 Ultra Low Input that prepared the fractions with low cell numbers. Notes on the study in general: Although most clonotypes did not, a small share appeared in both CD4 and CD8 compartments. High-abundance clonotypes from the bulk population could contaminate FACS-sorted repertoires.

Conversion of TCR transcripts into cDNA relied on 5'RACE template switching, which added a universal primer site and UMIs. TCRdb called the 5' RACE reads again in MiXCR, with one record for every CDR3 protein. Of approximately 250,000 distinct CDR3 sequences listed, roughly 6.8% are singletons. Trimming took 3 bases from V and 7 from J, leaving 10 bases between them. The germline CDR1 and CDR2 sequences are SGHAT and FQNNGV. CDR3 length equals 13 residues. This clonotype has only a few counts. Its antigen is as yet unknown. The rearrangement links TRBV11-2 to TRBJ2-1; D is uncertain. The receptor was derived from a man between 25 and 39 years old who received the YFV17D yellow fever vaccine. The material was CD4+ T cells sorted from PBMCs, obtained on the day of the yellow fever booster vaccination. CDR3 region: CASSFGVLNEQFF. DNA of the CDR3: TGTGCCAGCAGCTTTGGGGTTTTGAATGAGCAGTTCTTC. The full variable domain, its missing parts supplied by reference TRBV11-2 and TRBJ2-1, is EAGVAQSPRYKIIEKRQSVAFWCNPISGHATLYWYQQILGQGPKLLIQFQNNGVVDDSQLPKDRFSAERLKGVDSTLKIQPAKLEDSAVYLCASSFGVLNEQFFGPGTRLTVL.